These 15 T cell receptor beta chains came from one sample sequenced in a study of T cell responses to AZD1222 COVID-19 vaccine. Data came from immunoSEQ multiplex PCR; TCRdb stores just in-frame clones and leaves some out. Here the sample spans over 150,000 clones, about nine tenths being singletons. The material sequenced was peripheral blood, taken on day 0 of AZD1222 vaccination. These TCRs come from an adult in good health.

The J gene is TRBJ2-1, the V gene TRBV30; D tentatively reads TRBD1 or TRBD2 (5 bases each). Trimming pared 5 bases from V and 7 bases from J, leaving 24 bases between. Germline loops: CDR1 GTSNPN, CDR2 SVGIG (reference sequence). This CDR3 has 16 residues. DNA for the CDR3: TGTGCCTGGGAATATGGACCCACCCAGTGGGGGAATGAGCAGTTCTTC. Encoded protein: CAWEYGPTQWGNEQFF.

The chain employs TRBV24-1 and TRBJ2-1; 9 nucleotides match TRBD1. Germline CDR1 is KGHDR and CDR2 is SFDVKD. The CDR3 sequence is 16 residues long. J was trimmed by 9 bases and V by 3 bases; bases with no gene match: 11. CDR3 in amino acids: CATSDPLTGGVFEQFF. The CDR3 nucleotides are TGTGCCACCAGTGATCCCTTGACAGGGGGAGTTTTTGAGCAGTTCTTC.

V is TRBV28 and J is TRBJ2-7; no clear D gene. CDR3 length: 15 residues. Germline V gene sequence: CDR1 MDHEN, CDR2 SYDVKM. V gave up 7 bases and J gave up 1 base, with 17 bases separating them. Here the CDR3 DNA reads TGTGCCAGCACCCCCGGATGGGATATGTCCTACGAGCAGTACTTC. Translated, it gives CASTPGWDMSYEQYF.

The CDR3 sequence is CASSLGGGARDTQYF. Here the CDR3 DNA reads TGTGCCAGCAGCTTAGGCGGGGGGGCACGAGATACGCAGTATTTT. This rearrangement joins TRBV7-3 to TRBJ2-3, with TRBD2 matching 9 bases. Germline lookup yields CDR1 SGHTA and CDR2 FQGTGA. V dropped 2 bases and J dropped 5; count of bases not matched to a gene: 5. The CDR3 is 15 residues long.

V and J are TRBV6-5 and TRBJ2-1; unclear D gene. The germline V gene has CDR1 MNHEY and CDR2 SVGAGI. The CDR3 runs 14 residues. Trimming stripped 2 bases from V and 5 bases from J, with 10 bases between. CDR3 amino acids: CASSYDTVDNEQFF. CDR3 DNA: TGTGCCAGCAGTTACGATACAGTCGACAATGAGCAGTTCTTC.

The V call is TRBV7-2, the J call TRBJ2-2, with a tentative D call TRBD1 (6 bases). Germline assignment: CDR1 SGHTA and CDR2 FQGNSA. CDR3 length: 16 residues. Trimming removed 2 bases at V and 1 base at J, with 11 bases between. The chain's CDR3 is CASSLLRQENTGELFF. CDR3 DNA: TGTGCCAGCAGCTTACTACGACAGGAGAACACCGGGGAGCTGTTTTTT. Full variable domain (missing parts from reference TRBV7-2 and TRBJ2-2): GAGVSQSPSNKVTEKGKDVELRCDPISGHTALYWYRQSLGQGLEFLIYFQGNSAPDKSGLPSDRFSAERTGGSVSTLTIQRTQQEDSAVYLCASSLLRQENTGELFFGEGSRLTVL.

This clone was counted a few times. This chain joins TRBV28 and TRBJ2-7; TRBD2 agrees at 8 bases. In germline, CDR1 is MDHEN, CDR2 SYDVKM. CDR3 length: 14 residues. The trim removed 6 bases at V and 7 bases at J, leaving 11 bases unmatched. For the CDR3, the DNA is TGTGCCAGCAGAGTTTTATACGGGGGGGCGGAGCAGTACTTC. This codes for CASRVLYGGAEQYF.

The chain carries TRBV28 and TRBJ1-2; D is undetermined. V was pared by 2 bases and J by 0 bases, with 16 bases between. CDR1 and CDR2 (germline): MDHEN, SYDVKM. The CDR3 runs to 17 residues. CDR3 bases: TGTGCCAGCAGTTTAAGCCGAAACACCATCGCTAACTATGGCTACACCTTC. It encodes CASSLSRNTIANYGYTF.

The chain joins TRBV28 to TRBJ1-6; 9 bases align to TRBD1. CDR3 size: 16 residues. Per the germline V gene, CDR1 is MDHEN and CDR2 is SYDVKM. V lost 4 bases and J lost 9; bases outside the gene matches: 10. CDR3 sequence (DNA): TGTGCCAGCAGTTCTACAGGGGGCGGTTGGGGTTCACCCCTCCACTTT. It codes for CASSSTGGGWGSPLHF.

The chain carries TRBV19 and TRBJ1-1; tentatively, D is TRBD1 (5 bases). Germline CDR1 is LNHDA and CDR2 is SQIVND (reference sequence). CDR3 length: 16 amino acids. V was clipped by 5 bases and J by 8 bases, with 24 bases between them. The CDR3 DNA is TGTGCCAGTAGTCCAGGGACCACCCAAGGATTGTTAGAAGCTTTCTTT. Translated: CASSPGTTQGLLEAFF. Full variable domain (outside the CDR3, taken from reference TRBV19 and TRBJ1-1): DGGITQSPKYLFRKEGQNVTLSCEQNLNHDAMYWYRQDPGQGLRLIYYSQIVNDFQKGDIAEGYSVSREKKESFPLTVTSAQKNPTAFYLCASSPGTTQGLLEAFFGQGTRLTVV.

V gene TRBV5-4 combines with J gene TRBJ2-3; TRBD2 matches at 9 bases. The CDR3 totals 17 residues. J lost 2 bases, V lost 3 bases, and 10 bases had no gene match. Germline loops: CDR1 SGHNT, CDR2 YYREEE (reference sequence). In DNA, the CDR3 is TGTGCCAGCAGCTCGAGGGCGGGGGGGAAGACCACAGATACGCAGTATTTT. It translates to CASSSRAGGKTTDTQYF.

The chain employs TRBV2 and TRBJ1-2; 7 positions agree with TRBD1. Germline loops: CDR1 SNHLY, CDR2 FYNNEI. This CDR3 has 14 amino acids. V lost 1 base and J lost 7; bases outside the gene matches: 6. CDR3 amino acids: CASSEEGARGGYTF. DNA for the CDR3: TGTGCCAGCAGTGAAGAGGGGGCGCGAGGTGGCTACACCTTC.

The CDR3 loop reads CASSLELVGYTF. CDR3 nucleotides: TGCGCCAGCAGCTTGGAATTGGTTGGCTACACCTTC. The chain combines TRBV5-1 with TRBJ1-2, with unresolved D. V was clipped by 0 bases and J by 7 bases, with 7 bases between them. Germline loops: CDR1 SGHRS, CDR2 YFSETQ. The CDR3 length is 12 residues.

V gene TRBV28 combines with J gene TRBJ2-5; 7 nucleotides match TRBD2. The CDR3 is made up of 14 amino acids. Germline loops: CDR1 MDHEN, CDR2 SYDVKM. Losses at the gene ends were 7 bases for V and 5 bases for J; bases not matched to a gene: 10. The CDR3 nucleotides read TGTGCCAGCACTCCAGGGAGGGCGAGGGAGACCCAGTACTTC. Translated: CASTPGRARETQYF.

The count of this clone is one. The chain is built from TRBV10-3 and TRBJ1-4, with D perhaps matching TRBD1 (5 bases). This CDR3 comprises 14 residues. Trimming took off 6 bases at V and 3 bases at J, with 11 bases between the two ends. CDR1 is ENHRY, CDR2 SYGVKD, per germline. CDR3 amino acids: CAIRTGSSNEKLFF. The CDR3 nucleotides are TGTGCCATCAGAACAGGCAGTTCTAATGAAAAACTGTTTTTT.